This T cell receptor beta chain was obtained from a study of pediatric ulcerative colitis. This was a survey-level run. Generated by immunoSEQ multiplex PCR, the TCRdb table keeps only in-frame clones and is missing some. The sample consists of 64,000 or so clones, 77% of them appearing once. Study-level results: Ulcerative colitis patients shared more blood-rectal clones than controls.

This CDR3 is 16 amino acids long. Deletions cut 2 bases from V and 0 bases from J, with 10 bases between. Per the germline V gene, CDR1 is SEHNR and CDR2 is FQNEAQ (reference sequence). This clone was observed a single time. Its antigen is currently unknown. This TCR was recovered from a boy between 10 and 17 years old with moderate ulcerative colitis. The gene calls are TRBV7-9 and TRBJ2-2; D is undetermined. Sequencing used blood. The CDR3 loop is CASSLRRDSNTGELFF. The CDR3 bases are TGTGCCAGCAGCTTACGTAGGGATTCGAACACCGGGGAGCTGTTTTTT.